The 29 T cell receptor beta chains below come from one sample, sequenced in a study of graft-versus-host responses after intestinal transplantation. Produced via immunoSEQ multiplex PCR; TCRdb's table is partial and in-frame only. Here the sample spans nearly 25,000 clones, 35% to 50% being singletons. This sample comprised alloreactive CD4+ T cells from a mixed lymphocyte reaction culture, obtained before intestinal transplant. The subset is: CFSE-low proliferating T cells sorted from roughly 6-day pre-transplant mixed lymphocyte reaction (GvH or HvG direction). These receptors were taken from a human patient who received an intestinal transplant.

This rearrangement joins TRBV6-1 to TRBJ2-3; unclear D gene. Germline CDR1 MNHNS, CDR2 SASEGT. With 1 base removed from V and 7 bases from J, the gap between germline ends came to 15 bases. The CDR3 is 15 amino acids. CDR3 bases: TGTGCCAGCAGTGAAGGAGGTGGAGCCATGAATACGCAGTATTTT. It is translated as CASSEGGGAMNTQYF.

The chain employs TRBV4-1 and TRBJ1-5; the D is unclear. V lost 4 bases to trimming and J lost 0 bases, with 4 bases between them. The CDR3 consists of 13 residues. Germline values: CDR1 MGHRA, CDR2 YSYEKL. The CDR3 reads CASSPVSNQPQHF. CDR3 sequence (DNA): TGCGCCAGCAGCCCGGTTAGCAATCAGCCCCAGCATTTT.

The chain combines TRBV28 with TRBJ1-2; 9 bases match TRBD1. Germline V gives CDR1 MDHEN, CDR2 SYDVKM. This CDR3 comprises 15 residues. The trim removed 4 bases at V and 7 bases at J, leaving 10 bases unmatched. CDR3 DNA sequence: TGTGCCAGCAGTTCCCCAGGGACAGGGTACGGTGGCTACACCTTC. Residues: CASSSPGTGYGGYTF.

The chain employs TRBV30 and TRBJ2-5; unclear D gene. The germline CDR1 and CDR2 sequences are GTSNPN and SVGIG (reference sequence). The CDR3 is made up of 11 amino acids. V lost 1 base and J 8 bases, leaving 8 bases between the germline ends. CDR3 DNA sequence: TGTGCCTGGAGTGGAGAGGTTACCCAGTACTTC. Its protein product is CAWSGEVTQYF.

The V and J genes are TRBV6-5 and TRBJ1-6; 7 nucleotides align to TRBD1. The length of the CDR3 is 16 residues. Losses at the gene ends were 2 bases for V and 8 bases for J; bases not matched to a gene: 9. The germline V gene encodes CDR1 MNHEY and CDR2 SVGAGI. CDR3 amino acids: CASSYTLQGNHSPLHF. In DNA form, the CDR3 reads TGTGCCAGCAGTTACACTCTACAGGGGAATCATTCACCCCTCCACTTT.

This chain connects TRBV15 to TRBJ2-2; a weak D match, TRBD2 (6 bases). CDR3 length: 15 amino acids. The germline V gene encodes CDR1 LNHNV and CDR2 YYDKDF (reference sequence). V was clipped by 1 base and J by 4 bases, with 10 bases between them. CDR3 residues: CATSRGLESTGELFF. In DNA, the CDR3 is TGTGCCACCAGCAGAGGACTAGAGAGCACCGGGGAGCTGTTTTTT.

For the CDR3, the DNA is TGTGCCAGCAGTTGGGGGGGGTCGGGAGCTTTCTTT. Residues: CASSWGGSGAFF. This chain links TRBV6-6 with TRBJ1-1, with D tentatively TRBD1 (5 bases). The CDR3 covers 12 residues. Trimming stripped 4 bases from V and 10 bases from J, with 13 bases between. From germline, CDR1 is MNHNY and CDR2 SVGAGI (reference sequence).

V usage is TRBV4-3 and J usage is TRBJ1-2; a weak D match, TRBD1 (6 bases). Trimming left V 1 base short and J 4 bases short, with 10 bases between. The CDR3 runs 14 residues. CDR1 is LGHNA and CDR2 is YSLEER in the germline V gene. This chain's CDR3 is CASSQAGGPYGYTF. As DNA, the CDR3 is TGCGCCAGCAGCCAAGCGGGGGGCCCCTATGGCTACACCTTC.

V usage is TRBV6-1 and J usage is TRBJ2-2, with TRBD1 matching over 9 bases. Trimming at V came to 6 bases and at J to 5 bases, leaving 7 bases not matched to a gene. Germline V gene lookup returns CDR1 MNHNS and CDR2 SASEGT. This CDR3 is built from 15 residues. CDR3 in DNA: TGTGCCAGCAGCCCACAGGGGGCGCGGACCGGGGAGCTGTTTTTT. This codes for CASSPQGARTGELFF.

The gene calls are TRBV20-1 and TRBJ2-1; TRBD2 might be the D (6 bases). This CDR3 is built from 11 residues. With 6 bases removed from V and 7 bases from J, the gap between germline ends came to 10 bases. Germline V gene sequence: CDR1 DFQATT, CDR2 SNEGSKA (reference sequence). CDR3 amino acids: CSAPGVNEQFF. CDR3 DNA sequence: TGCAGTGCCCCGGGGGTAAATGAGCAGTTCTTC.

This sequence joins TRBV6-5 and TRBJ2-3; a possible D gene is TRBD2 (6 bases). Germline CDR1 reads MNHEY; CDR2 reads SVGAGI. The CDR3 sequence is 13 residues long. Trimming took off 0 bases at V and 10 bases at J, with 11 bases between the two ends. The CDR3 spells CASSYSRPGAQYF. CDR3 DNA sequence: TGTGCCAGCAGTTACTCGAGGCCGGGGGCGCAGTATTTT.

The rearrangement uses TRBV19 and TRBJ2-2, with D hard to call. This CDR3 region has 14 residues. The germline CDR1 and CDR2 sequences are LNHDA and SQIVND (reference sequence). The V and J ends lost 4 bases and 0 bases respectively, with 6 bases between them. CDR3 amino acids: CASSTRTNTGELFF. DNA of the CDR3: TGTGCCAGTAGTACGAGGACGAACACCGGGGAGCTGTTTTTT.

The V gene is TRBV7-6, the J gene TRBJ2-1; 9 positions agree with TRBD2. CDR1 is SGHVS, CDR2 FNYEAQ, per germline. This CDR3 contains 15 residues. J lost 4 bases, V lost 4 bases, and 5 bases had no gene match. CDR3 region: CASSSVAGEYNEQFF. The CDR3 DNA sequence: TGTGCCAGCAGCTCGGTAGCGGGAGAGTACAATGAGCAGTTCTTC.

The gene calls are TRBV6-5 and TRBJ1-2; possible D gene TRBD1, 5 bases. The CDR3 length is 15 residues. V was pared by 4 bases and J by 4 bases, with 16 bases between. CDR1 and CDR2 from the germline V gene are MNHEY and SVGAGI. As DNA, the CDR3 is TGTGCCAGCAGTTTCCGGGACTACCCAAGCTATGGCTACACCTTC. Protein sequence: CASSFRDYPSYGYTF.

The sample holds a few counts of this clone. The chain employs TRBV6-5 and TRBJ1-1, with D possibly TRBD1 on 6 matching bases. V was cut by 6 bases and J by 8 bases, with 19 bases left in between. The CDR3 is 14 residues long. CDR1 MNHEY and CDR2 SVGAGI come from the germline V gene. The CDR3 here is CASSPITSRGEAFF. The CDR3, as DNA: TGTGCCAGCAGCCCCATAACAAGCAGGGGAGAAGCTTTCTTT.

The genes are TRBV7-7 and TRBJ2-7; TRBD1 might be the D (6 bases). The V gene lost 2 bases and the J gene lost 6 bases, with 11 bases spanning the gap. CDR1 SSHAT and CDR2 FNYEAQ come from the germline V gene (reference sequence). The CDR3 covers 13 residues. CDR3 coding DNA: TGTGCCAGCAGCTTATTTCCAGGGGCCGAGCAGTACTTC. It codes for CASSLFPGAEQYF. Drawing the rest from reference TRBV7-7 and TRBJ2-7, the complete variable domain is GAGVSQSPRYKVTKRGQDVTLRCDPISSHATLYWYQQALGQGPEFLTYFNYEAQPDKSGLPSDRFSAERPEGSISTLTIQRTEQRDSAMYRCASSLFPGAEQYFGPGTRLTVT.

This sequence joins TRBV5-1 and TRBJ2-7, with D possibly being TRBD2 (6 bases). The CDR3 runs to 17 residues. V dropped 0 bases and J dropped 0 bases, with 16 bases sitting between them. CDR1 is SGHRS and CDR2 is YFSETQ in the germline V gene. This CDR3 reads CASSLGALGGTSYEQYF. The CDR3 DNA reads as TGCGCCAGCAGCTTGGGAGCTTTGGGCGGGACCTCCTACGAGCAGTACTTC.

This chain connects TRBV19 to TRBJ2-1; possible D gene TRBD1, 6 bases. Trimming removed 5 bases from V and 11 bases from J, with 19 bases in between. CDR1 LNHDA and CDR2 SQIVND come from the germline V gene (reference sequence). This CDR3 region has 14 residues. In DNA, the CDR3 is TGTGCCAGTAGTCCCAGTCACCCCGGGACAAAGCAGTTCTTC. Translation: CASSPSHPGTKQFF. Combining the CDR3 with reference TRBV19 and TRBJ2-1 gives the whole variable domain DGGITQSPKYLFRKEGQNVTLSCEQNLNHDAMYWYRQDPGQGLRLIYYSQIVNDFQKGDIAEGYSVSREKKESFPLTVTSAQKNPTAFYLCASSPSHPGTKQFFGPGTRLTVL.

The V and J genes are TRBV7-9 and TRBJ1-4, with TRBD1 identical over 7 bases. CDR3 length: 15 residues. Germline V gives CDR1 SEHNR, CDR2 FQNEAQ (reference sequence). J gave up 7 bases and V 5 bases, and 10 bases lay outside the gene matches. The CDR3 sequence: CASSARWTGREKLFF. As DNA, the CDR3 is TGTGCCAGCAGCGCCAGATGGACAGGCCGTGAAAAACTGTTTTTT. Drawing the rest from reference TRBV7-9 and TRBJ1-4, the complete variable domain is DTGVSQNPRHKITKRGQNVTFRCDPISEHNRLYWYRQTLGQGPEFLTYFQNEAQLEKSRLLSDRFSAERPKGSFSTLEIQRTEQGDSAMYLCASSARWTGREKLFFGSGTQLSVL.

J is TRBJ2-7 and V is TRBV5-1; the match to TRBD1 covers 9 bases. The CDR3 consists of 15 residues. CDR1 and CDR2 (germline): SGHRS, YFSETQ. V lost 2 bases, J lost 3 bases, and 6 bases stayed unmatched. The CDR3 protein is CASSLGDRAVYEQYF. The CDR3 bases are TGCGCCAGCAGCTTAGGGGACAGGGCTGTCTACGAGCAGTACTTC.

J is TRBJ1-4 and V is TRBV5-4; D unresolved. V was trimmed by 0 bases and J by 4 bases, leaving 16 bases between them. Per germline, CDR1 SGHNT and CDR2 YYREEE (reference sequence). CDR3 size: 17 residues. The DNA for the CDR3 is TGTGCCAGCAGCTTGGATGCCGGATACAGATTTAATGAAAAACTGTTTTTT. This codes for CASSLDAGYRFNEKLFF.

This clone was counted between two and nine times. The CDR3 coding sequence is TGTGCCAGCAGCTTAAGGCTAGCGGGCTACTCTTCCTACGAGCAGTACTTC. This encodes CASSLRLAGYSSYEQYF. The chain is built from TRBV7-2 and TRBJ2-7, with 8 bases aligning to TRBD2. V lost 2 bases to trimming and J lost 1 base; unmatched junction nucleotides: 10. Germline assignment: CDR1 SGHTA and CDR2 FQGNSA. The CDR3 is made up of 17 amino acids.

This clone has only a few counts. The rearrangement uses TRBV15 and TRBJ2-1; D is undetermined. Germline assignment: CDR1 LNHNV and CDR2 YYDKDF (reference sequence). CDR3 length: 13 residues. V shed 0 bases and J shed 4 bases, with 4 bases lying between them. CDR3 amino acids: CATSREQYNEQFF. The DNA of the CDR3 is TGTGCCACCAGCAGAGAACAGTACAATGAGCAGTTCTTC.

This clone was picked up a small number of times. The chain employs TRBV25-1 and TRBJ1-4; D remains ambiguous. Trimming took off 5 bases at V and 8 bases at J, with 21 bases between the two ends. Germline V gives CDR1 MGHDK, CDR2 SYGVNS. The CDR3 is 16 amino acids. CDR3 DNA: TGTGCCAGCAGTCGCCCCAAGGCGGCCAGCTCCGAAAAACTGTTTTTT. This sequence encodes CASSRPKAASSEKLFF.

DNA of the CDR3: TGTGCCAGCAGCCAAAGTGACAGCTACTACGAGCAGTACTTC. Amino acid sequence: CASSQSDSYYEQYF. The rearrangement joins TRBV4-2 to TRBJ2-7; possible D gene TRBD1, 5 bases. Trimming stripped 2 bases from V and 3 bases from J, with 11 bases between. This CDR3 has 14 amino acids. Germline-derived CDR1 and CDR2 are LGHNA and YNFKEQ.

This sequence joins TRBV29-1 and TRBJ2-5, with TRBD2 identical over 9 bases. Germline lookup yields CDR1 SQVTM and CDR2 ANQGSEA. The CDR3 has 14 residues. J lost 6 bases, V lost 2 bases, and 7 bases had no gene match. The CDR3 nucleotides read TGCAGCGTTGAAAGGCGGGGGGGCGTAAAGACCCAGTACTTC. Its translation: CSVERRGGVKTQYF.

The chain carries TRBV9 and TRBJ1-2, with 8 positions matching TRBD1. The CDR3 loop spans 14 amino acids. The germline V gene has CDR1 SGDLS and CDR2 YYNGEE. Trimming cost V 3 bases and J 4 bases; bases outside gene matches: 5. CDR3 in DNA: TGTGCCAGCAGCGGGGGGACAGGTTTCTATGGCTACACCTTC. Protein sequence: CASSGGTGFYGYTF.

The chain couples TRBV9 to TRBJ1-6, with D possibly TRBD1 on 5 matching bases. Germline loops: CDR1 SGDLS, CDR2 YYNGEE. Between the trimmed V and J ends, which lost 0 bases and 3 bases, there was a span of 7 bases. This CDR3 region has 15 residues. The CDR3 loop is CASSVVDSYNSPLHF. CDR3 DNA: TGTGCCAGCAGCGTAGTCGACAGCTATAATTCACCCCTCCACTTT.

This clone was observed a handful of times. The J gene is TRBJ2-1, the V gene TRBV11-2, with 8 bases lining up with TRBD2. The ends lost 2 bases at V and 2 bases at J; junction bases unmatched: 2. Germline V gene lookup returns CDR1 SGHAT and CDR2 FQNNGV. This CDR3 comprises 15 residues. CDR3 DNA sequence: TGTGCCAGCAGCTTAAGCGGGAGTCCCTACAATGAGCAGTTCTTC. The encoded protein is CASSLSGSPYNEQFF.